This TCR beta chain was documented in a study of T cell responses to AZD1222 COVID-19 vaccine. Germline-derived CDR1 and CDR2 are SGHTA and FQGNSA. Trimming took off 1 base at V and 10 bases at J, with 7 bases between the two ends. CDR3 size: 12 residues. Some clones are missing from TCRdb's copy, which holds only in-frame ones; the method was immunoSEQ multiplex PCR. Found here are over 150,000 clones, about 93% of them singletons; the top ten hold around 0.97%. Study results and limitations: Donors were chiefly white British, with a greater number of females, and clonal diversity was perhaps underestimated. Targeting of unmutated variant regions was reportedly seen in nearly half of spike-specific TCRs. Baseline testing showed seropositivity in only five or six AZD1222 recipients. Along spike, vaccine-associated CD4 TCRs were found throughout, with dominance at 160-218 and 743-854.

To note about this clone: Its antigen is currently unknown.

The receptor's source is an adult who received the MenACWY meningococcal vaccine as a control. The source was peripheral blood, collected 28 days after the second dose of the MenACWY control vaccine. This chain links TRBV7-2 with TRBJ1-4; a weak D match, TRBD1 (6 bases). The CDR3 is CASSLEGGKLFF. The CDR3 coding sequence is TGTGCCAGCAGCTTAGAAGGGGGAAAACTGTTTTTT. The variable domain in full, completed from reference TRBV7-2 and TRBJ1-4, reads GAGVSQSPSNKVTEKGKDVELRCDPISGHTALYWYRQSLGQGLEFLIYFQGNSAPDKSGLPSDRFSAERTGGSVSTLTIQRTQQEDSAVYLCASSLEGGKLFFGSGTQLSVL.